This paragraph reports one T cell receptor beta chain. These data are taken from a study of CD8+ T cells in alopecia areata. As the sequencing template, cDNA was produced by extracting RNA and reverse transcribing it. The assay was immunoSEQ multiplex PCR, and TCRdb's table has in-frame clones only and misses some. The table includes approximately 200,000 clones, approximately 56% detected once. Noted treatment: oral pan-JAK inhibitor, 5-10 mg twice daily. This CDR3 has 12 residues. The germline CDR1 and CDR2 sequences are SQVTM and ANQGSEA. V was cut by 7 bases and J by 0 bases, with 8 bases left in between.

The chain is built from TRBV29-1 and TRBJ2-3; either TRBD1 or TRBD2 may supply D (5 bases each). The starting material was CD4+ T cells sorted from blood, obtained at week 4, from a patient treated with tofacitinib. The clonotype comes from a human donor with alopecia areata. The CDR3 spells CSGDGSTDTQYF. CDR3 coding DNA: TGCAGCGGGGACGGAAGCACAGATACGCAGTATTTT.